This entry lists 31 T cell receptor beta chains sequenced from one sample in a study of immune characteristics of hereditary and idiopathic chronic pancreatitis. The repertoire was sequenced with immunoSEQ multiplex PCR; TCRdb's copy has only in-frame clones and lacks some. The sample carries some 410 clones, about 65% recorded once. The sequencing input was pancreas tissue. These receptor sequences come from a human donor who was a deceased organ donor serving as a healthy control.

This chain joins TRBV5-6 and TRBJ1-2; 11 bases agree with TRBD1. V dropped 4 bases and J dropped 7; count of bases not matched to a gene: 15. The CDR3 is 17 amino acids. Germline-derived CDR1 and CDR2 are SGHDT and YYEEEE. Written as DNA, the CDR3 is TGTGCCAGCAGCGTTGGGGGCCGGACAGGGGGCCACATTGGCTACACCTTC. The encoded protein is CASSVGGRTGGHIGYTF. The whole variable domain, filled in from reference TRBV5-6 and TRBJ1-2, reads DAGVTQSPTHLIKTRGQQVTLRCSPKSGHDTVSWYQQALGQGPQFIFQYYEEEERQRGNFPDRFSGHQFPNYSSELNVNALLLGDSALYLCASSVGGRTGGHIGYTFGSGTRLTVV.

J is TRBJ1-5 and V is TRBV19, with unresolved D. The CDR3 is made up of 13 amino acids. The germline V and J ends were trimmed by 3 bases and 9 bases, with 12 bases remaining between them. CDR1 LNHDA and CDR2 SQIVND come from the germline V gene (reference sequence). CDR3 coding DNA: TGTGCCAGTAGTATGTATGGTGGAGGGCCCCAGCATTTT. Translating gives CASSMYGGGPQHF.

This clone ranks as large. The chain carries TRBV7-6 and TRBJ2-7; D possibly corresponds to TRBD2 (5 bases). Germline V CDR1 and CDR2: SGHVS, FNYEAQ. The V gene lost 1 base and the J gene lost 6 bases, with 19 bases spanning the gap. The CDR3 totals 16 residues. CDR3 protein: CASSLGAGSMGSEQYF. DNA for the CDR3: TGTGCCAGCAGCTTAGGGGCGGGCTCGATGGGGTCCGAGCAGTACTTC.

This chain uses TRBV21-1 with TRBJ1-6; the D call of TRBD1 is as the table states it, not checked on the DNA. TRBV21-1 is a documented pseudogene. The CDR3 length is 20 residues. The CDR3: CASSKAKGTGASSNNSPLHF. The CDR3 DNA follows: TGTGCCAGCAGCAAAGCGAAAGGGACAGGGGCTAGTAGCAATAATTCACCCCTCCACTTT.

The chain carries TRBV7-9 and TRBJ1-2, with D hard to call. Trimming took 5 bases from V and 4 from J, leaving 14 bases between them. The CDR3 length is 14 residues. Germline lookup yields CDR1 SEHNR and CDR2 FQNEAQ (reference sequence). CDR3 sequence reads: CASSLGSYAYGYTF. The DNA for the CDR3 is TGTGCCAGCAGCCTAGGGAGCTATGCCTATGGCTACACCTTC.

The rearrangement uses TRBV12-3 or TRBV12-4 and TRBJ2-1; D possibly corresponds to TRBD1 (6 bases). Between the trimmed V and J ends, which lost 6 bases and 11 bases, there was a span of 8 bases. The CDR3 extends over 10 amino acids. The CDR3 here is CASSTGKQFF. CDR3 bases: TGTGCCAGCAGCACAGGGAAGCAGTTCTTC.

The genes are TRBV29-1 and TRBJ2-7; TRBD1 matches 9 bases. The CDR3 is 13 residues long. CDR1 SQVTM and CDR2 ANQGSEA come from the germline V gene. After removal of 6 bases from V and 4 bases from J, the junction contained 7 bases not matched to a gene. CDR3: CSVSTGGTYEQYF. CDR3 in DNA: TGCAGCGTCTCGACAGGGGGTACTTACGAGCAGTACTTC.

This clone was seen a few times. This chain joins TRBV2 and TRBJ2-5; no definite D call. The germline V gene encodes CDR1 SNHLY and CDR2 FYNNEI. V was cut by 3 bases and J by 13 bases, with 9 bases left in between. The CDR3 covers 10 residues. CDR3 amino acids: CASSDGPLYF. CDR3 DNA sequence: TGTGCCAGCAGTGACGGGCCTTTGTACTTC.

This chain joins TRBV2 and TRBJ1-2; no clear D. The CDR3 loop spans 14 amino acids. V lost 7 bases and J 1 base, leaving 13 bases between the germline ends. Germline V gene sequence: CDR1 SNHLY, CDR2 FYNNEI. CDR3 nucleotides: TGTGCCAGCACTGGGAGGGTTCGTAACTATGGCTACACCTTC. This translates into CASTGRVRNYGYTF.

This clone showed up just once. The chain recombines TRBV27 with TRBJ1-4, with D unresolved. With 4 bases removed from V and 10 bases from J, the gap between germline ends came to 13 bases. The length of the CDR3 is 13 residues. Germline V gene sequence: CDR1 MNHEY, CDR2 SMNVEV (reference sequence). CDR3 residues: CASSSVPLGKLFF. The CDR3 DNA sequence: TGTGCCAGCAGTTCTGTGCCGTTGGGAAAACTGTTTTTT.

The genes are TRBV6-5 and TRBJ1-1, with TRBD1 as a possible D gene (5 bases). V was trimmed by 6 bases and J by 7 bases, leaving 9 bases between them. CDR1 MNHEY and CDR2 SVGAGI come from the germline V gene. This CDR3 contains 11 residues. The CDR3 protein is CASRDSLEAFF. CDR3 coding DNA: TGTGCCAGCAGAGACAGCCTTGAAGCTTTCTTT.

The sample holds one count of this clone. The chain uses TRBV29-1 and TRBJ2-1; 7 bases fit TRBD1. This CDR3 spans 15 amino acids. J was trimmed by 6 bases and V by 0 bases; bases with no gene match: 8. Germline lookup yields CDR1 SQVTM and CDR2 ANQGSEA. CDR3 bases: TGCAGCGTTGAAGATATAGGGGGCGCGAGCAATGAGCAGTTCTTC. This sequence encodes CSVEDIGGASNEQFF.

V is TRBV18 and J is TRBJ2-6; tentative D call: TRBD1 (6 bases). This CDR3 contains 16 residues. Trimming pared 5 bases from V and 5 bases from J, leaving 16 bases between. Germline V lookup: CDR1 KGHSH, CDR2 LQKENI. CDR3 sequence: CASSSILDSRANVLTF. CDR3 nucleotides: TGTGCCAGCTCAAGTATTTTGGACAGTCGGGCCAACGTCCTGACTTTC.

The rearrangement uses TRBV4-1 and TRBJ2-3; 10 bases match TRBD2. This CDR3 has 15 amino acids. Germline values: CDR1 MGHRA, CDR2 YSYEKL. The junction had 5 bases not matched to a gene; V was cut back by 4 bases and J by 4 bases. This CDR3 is CASSRLAGQADTQYF. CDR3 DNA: TGCGCCAGCAGCCGACTAGCGGGCCAAGCAGATACGCAGTATTTT.

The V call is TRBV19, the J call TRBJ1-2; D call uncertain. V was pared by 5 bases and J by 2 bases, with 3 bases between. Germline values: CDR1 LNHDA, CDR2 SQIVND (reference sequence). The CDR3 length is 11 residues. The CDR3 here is CASSWNYGYTF. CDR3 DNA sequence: TGTGCCAGTAGTTGGAACTATGGCTACACCTTC.

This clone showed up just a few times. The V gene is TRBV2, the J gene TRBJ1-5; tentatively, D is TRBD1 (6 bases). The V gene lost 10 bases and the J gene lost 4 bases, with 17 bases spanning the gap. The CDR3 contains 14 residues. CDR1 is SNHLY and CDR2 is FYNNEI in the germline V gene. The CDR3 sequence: CAIQIGDINQPQHF. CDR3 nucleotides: TGTGCCATCCAGATAGGGGACATTAATCAGCCCCAGCATTTT.

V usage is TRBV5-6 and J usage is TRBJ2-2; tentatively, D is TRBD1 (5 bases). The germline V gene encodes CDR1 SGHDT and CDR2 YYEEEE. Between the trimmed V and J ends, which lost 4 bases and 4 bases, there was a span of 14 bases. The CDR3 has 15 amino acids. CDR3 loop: CASSARDRPTGELFF. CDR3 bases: TGTGCCAGCAGCGCCAGGGATCGGCCCACCGGGGAGCTGTTTTTT. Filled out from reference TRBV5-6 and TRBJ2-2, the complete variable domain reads DAGVTQSPTHLIKTRGQQVTLRCSPKSGHDTVSWYQQALGQGPQFIFQYYEEEERQRGNFPDRFSGHQFPNYSSELNVNALLLGDSALYLCASSARDRPTGELFFGEGSRLTVL.

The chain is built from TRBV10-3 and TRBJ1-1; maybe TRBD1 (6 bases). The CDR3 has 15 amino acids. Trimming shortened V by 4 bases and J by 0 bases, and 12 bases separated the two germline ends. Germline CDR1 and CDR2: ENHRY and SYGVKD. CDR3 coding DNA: TGTGCCATCAGTGCGGGGGGCAACATGAACACTGAAGCTTTCTTT. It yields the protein CAISAGGNMNTEAFF.

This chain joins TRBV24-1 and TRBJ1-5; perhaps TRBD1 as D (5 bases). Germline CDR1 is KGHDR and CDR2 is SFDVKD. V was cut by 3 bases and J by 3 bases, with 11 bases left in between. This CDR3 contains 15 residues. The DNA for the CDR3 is TGTGCCACCAGTGATCCCCGACAGTACAATCAGCCCCAGCATTTT. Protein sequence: CATSDPRQYNQPQHF.

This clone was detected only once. This CDR3 is CASSVEGYGELFF. CDR3 bases: TGTGCCAGCAGCGTAGAAGGGTACGGGGAGCTGTTTTTT. The genes are TRBV9 and TRBJ2-2; D gene uncertain. The germline CDR1 and CDR2 sequences are SGDLS and YYNGEE. V lost 0 bases to trimming and J lost 7 bases, with 7 bases between them. This CDR3 contains 13 residues. Complete variable domain (other parts from reference TRBV9 and TRBJ2-2): DSGVTQTPKHLITATGQRVTLRCSPRSGDLSVYWYQQSLDQGLQFLIQYYNGEERAKGNILERFSAQQFPDLHSELNLSSLELGDSALYFCASSVEGYGELFFGEGSRLTVL.

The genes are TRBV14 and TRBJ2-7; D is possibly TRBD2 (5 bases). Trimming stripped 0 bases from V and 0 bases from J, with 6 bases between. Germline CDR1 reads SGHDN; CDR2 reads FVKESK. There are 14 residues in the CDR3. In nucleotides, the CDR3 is TGTGCCAGCAGCCAAGAGACTAACTCCTACGAGCAGTACTTC. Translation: CASSQETNSYEQYF.

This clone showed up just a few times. The CDR3 nucleotides are TGTGCCAGCAGAGCCTACCCTCCGGGACGGGACACCTTTAACCCAAGCAATCAGCCCCAGCATTTT. Residues: CASRAYPPGRDTFNPSNQPQHF. The chain has TRBV27 and TRBJ1-5, with D maybe TRBD1 (6 bases). Germline CDR1 and CDR2: MNHEY and SMNVEV (reference sequence). Trimming took 6 bases from V and 1 from J, leaving 34 bases between them. The CDR3 consists of 22 residues.

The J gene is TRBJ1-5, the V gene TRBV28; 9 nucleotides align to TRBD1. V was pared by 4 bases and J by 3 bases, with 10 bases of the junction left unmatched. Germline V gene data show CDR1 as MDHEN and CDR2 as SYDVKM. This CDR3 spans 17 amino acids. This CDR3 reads CASSSLTGGASNQPQHF. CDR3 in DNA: TGTGCCAGCAGTTCCCTTACAGGGGGCGCCTCCAATCAGCCCCAGCATTTT.

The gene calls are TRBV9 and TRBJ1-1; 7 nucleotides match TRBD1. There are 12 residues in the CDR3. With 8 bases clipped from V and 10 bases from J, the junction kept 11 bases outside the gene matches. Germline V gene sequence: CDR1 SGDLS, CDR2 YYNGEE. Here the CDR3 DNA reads TGTGCCAGTTCTAAGGGGGCGAGCGCAGCTTTCTTT. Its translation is CASSKGASAAFF. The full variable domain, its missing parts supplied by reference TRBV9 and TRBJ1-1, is DSGVTQTPKHLITATGQRVTLRCSPRSGDLSVYWYQQSLDQGLQFLIQYYNGEERAKGNILERFSAQQFPDLHSELNLSSLELGDSALYFCASSKGASAAFFGQGTRLTVV.

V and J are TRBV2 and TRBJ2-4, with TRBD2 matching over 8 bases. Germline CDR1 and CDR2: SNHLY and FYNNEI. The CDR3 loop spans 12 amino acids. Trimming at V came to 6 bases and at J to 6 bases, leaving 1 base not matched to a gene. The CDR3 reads CASSGGANIQYF. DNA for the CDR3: TGTGCCAGCAGCGGGGGGGCAAACATTCAGTACTTC. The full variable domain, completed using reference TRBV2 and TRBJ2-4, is EPEVTQTPSHQVTQMGQEVILRCVPISNHLYFYWYRQILGQKVEFLVSFYNNEISEKSEIFDDQFSVERPDGSNFTLKIRSTKLEDSAMYFCASSGGANIQYFGAGTRLSVL.

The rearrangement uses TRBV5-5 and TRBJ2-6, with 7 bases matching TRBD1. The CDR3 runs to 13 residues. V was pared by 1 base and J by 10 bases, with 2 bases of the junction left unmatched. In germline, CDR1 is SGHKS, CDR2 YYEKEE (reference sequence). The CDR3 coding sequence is TGTGCCAGCAGCTTGCCGACAGGGAACGTCCTGACTTTC. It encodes CASSLPTGNVLTF.

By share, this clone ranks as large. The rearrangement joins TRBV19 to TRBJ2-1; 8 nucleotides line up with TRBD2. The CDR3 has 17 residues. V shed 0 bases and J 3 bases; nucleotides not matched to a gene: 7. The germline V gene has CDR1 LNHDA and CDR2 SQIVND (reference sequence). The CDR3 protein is CASSIDLPSGFYNEQFF. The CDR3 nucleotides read TGTGCCAGTAGTATAGATCTACCTAGCGGGTTCTACAATGAGCAGTTCTTC.

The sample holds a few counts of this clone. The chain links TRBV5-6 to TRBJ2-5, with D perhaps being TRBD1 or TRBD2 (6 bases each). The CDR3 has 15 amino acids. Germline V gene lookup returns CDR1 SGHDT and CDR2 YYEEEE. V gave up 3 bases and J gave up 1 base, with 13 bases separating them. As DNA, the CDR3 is TGTGCCAGCAGCTCCTACGGGGGCGCCCAAGAGACCCAGTACTTC. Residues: CASSSYGGAQETQYF.

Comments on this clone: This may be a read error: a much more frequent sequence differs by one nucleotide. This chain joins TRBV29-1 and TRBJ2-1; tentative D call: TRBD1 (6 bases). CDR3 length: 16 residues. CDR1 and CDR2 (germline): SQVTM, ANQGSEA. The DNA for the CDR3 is TGCAGCGTTGAAGAGGGGGCCCGAACCTCCTACAATAAGCAGTTCTTC. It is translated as CSVEEGARTSYNKQFF.

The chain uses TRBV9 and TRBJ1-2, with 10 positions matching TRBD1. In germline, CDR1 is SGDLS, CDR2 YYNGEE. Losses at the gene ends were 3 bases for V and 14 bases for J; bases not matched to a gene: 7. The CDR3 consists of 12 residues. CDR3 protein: CASSDGTGACTF. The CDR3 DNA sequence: TGTGCCAGCAGCGATGGGACAGGGGCGTGTACCTTC. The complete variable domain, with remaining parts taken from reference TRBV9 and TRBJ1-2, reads DSGVTQTPKHLITATGQRVTLRCSPRSGDLSVYWYQQSLDQGLQFLIQYYNGEERAKGNILERFSAQQFPDLHSELNLSSLELGDSALYFCASSDGTGACTFGSGTRLTVV.

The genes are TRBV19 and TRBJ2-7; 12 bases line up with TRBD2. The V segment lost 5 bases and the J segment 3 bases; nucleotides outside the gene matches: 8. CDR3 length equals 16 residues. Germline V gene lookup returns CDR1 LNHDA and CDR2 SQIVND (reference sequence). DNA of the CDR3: TGTGCCAGTAGTGCGACTAGCGGGGGACGGGACTACGAGCAGTACTTC. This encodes CASSATSGGRDYEQYF.